This TCR beta chain was documented in a study of cytomegalovirus exposure and HLA in healthy donors. The PCR employed 60 Vbeta primers together with 13 Jbeta primers. The method was immunoSEQ multiplex PCR; TCRdb's version includes in-frame clones alone and lacks a portion of them. The table lists fewer than 130,000 clones, around 80% of them singletons. About this clone itself: Its target is not known.

Nominal health characterized the donors when sampled, though unrecorded immune exposures were likely. CDR1 is SGHTA, CDR2 FQGNSA, per germline. The CDR3 loop spans 17 amino acids. The ends lost 3 bases at V and 0 bases at J; junction bases unmatched: 4. Study-wide results and caveats: Among CMV-associated TCR beta chains, most appeared HLA-restricted in a later analysis. Productive status was seen about 90% or about 30% of the time for most TCR beta V segments in an earlier analysis. Roughly uniform depth of sequencing across donors was assumed in presence/absence analyses.

This chain joins TRBV7-2 and TRBJ1-6; 8 bases line up with TRBD1. The sequence came from a man aged 30 to 39 in good health and CMV-seropositive. Sequencing input: PBMCs. CDR3 in amino acids: CASSFRTGFSYNSPLHF. CDR3 DNA: TGTGCCAGCAGCTTCAGGACAGGGTTCTCCTATAATTCACCCCTCCACTTT.